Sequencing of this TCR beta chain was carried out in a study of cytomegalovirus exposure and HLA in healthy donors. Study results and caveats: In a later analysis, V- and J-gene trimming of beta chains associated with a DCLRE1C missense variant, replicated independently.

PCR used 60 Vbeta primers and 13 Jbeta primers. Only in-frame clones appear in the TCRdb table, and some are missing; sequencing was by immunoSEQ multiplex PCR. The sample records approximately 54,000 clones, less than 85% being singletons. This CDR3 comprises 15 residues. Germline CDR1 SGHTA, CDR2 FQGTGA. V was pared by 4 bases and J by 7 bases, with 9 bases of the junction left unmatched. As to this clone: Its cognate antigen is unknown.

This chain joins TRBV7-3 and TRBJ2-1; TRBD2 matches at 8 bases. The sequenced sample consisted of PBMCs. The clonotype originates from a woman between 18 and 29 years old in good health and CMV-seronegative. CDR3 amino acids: CASSSEAGGVNEQFF. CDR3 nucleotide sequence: TGTGCCAGCAGCTCCGAGGCGGGAGGAGTGAATGAGCAGTTCTTC.